This T cell receptor beta chain was sequenced in a study of T cells after yellow fever vaccination. Study as a whole: Libraries from low-cell-number fractions were prepared with the SMART-Seq v4 Ultra Low Input RNA kit.

A 5'RACE template-switching step, the method used to make TCR cDNA, added a universal primer site and UMIs. MiXCR, run by TCRdb on the 5' RACE reads, gives a single entry per CDR3 protein. The table has 15,000 or so distinct CDR3 sequences, less than 5% seen once. This clonotype is labeled medium-sized. The CDR3 is 8 amino acids. V was trimmed by 8 bases and J by 7 bases, leaving 6 bases between them. Germline loops: CDR1 DFQATT, CDR2 SNEGSKA (reference sequence). The sequences come from PBMCs, either bulk or a sorted T-cell subset (CD4+, CD8+, memory, or dextramer-sorted; not recorded which), collected 15 days after the yellow fever booster vaccination. The clonotype was recovered from a man younger than 40 who received the YFV17D yellow fever vaccine. The V and J genes are TRBV20-1 and TRBJ2-7; no firm D call. DNA of the CDR3: TGCAGTACTCAGGAGCAGTACTTC. It translates to CSTQEQYF.